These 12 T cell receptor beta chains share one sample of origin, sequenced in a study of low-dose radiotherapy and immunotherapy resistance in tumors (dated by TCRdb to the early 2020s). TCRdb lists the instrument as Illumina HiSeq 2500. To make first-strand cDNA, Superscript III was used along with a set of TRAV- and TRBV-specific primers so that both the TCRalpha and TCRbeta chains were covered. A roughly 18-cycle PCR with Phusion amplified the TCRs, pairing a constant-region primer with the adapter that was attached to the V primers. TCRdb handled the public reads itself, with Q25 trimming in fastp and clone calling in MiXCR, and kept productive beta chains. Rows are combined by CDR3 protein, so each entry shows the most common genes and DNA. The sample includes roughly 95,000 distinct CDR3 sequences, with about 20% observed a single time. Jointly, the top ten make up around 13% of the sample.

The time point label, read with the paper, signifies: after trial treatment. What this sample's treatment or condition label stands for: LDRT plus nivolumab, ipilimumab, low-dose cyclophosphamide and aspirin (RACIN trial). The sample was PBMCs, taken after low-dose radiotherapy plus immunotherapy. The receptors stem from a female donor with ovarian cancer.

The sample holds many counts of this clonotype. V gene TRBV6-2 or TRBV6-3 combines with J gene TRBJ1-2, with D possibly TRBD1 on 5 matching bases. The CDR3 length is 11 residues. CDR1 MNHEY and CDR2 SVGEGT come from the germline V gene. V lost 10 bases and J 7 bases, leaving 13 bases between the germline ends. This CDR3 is CATSTAVGYTF. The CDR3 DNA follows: TGTGCCACCTCGACAGCGGTTGGCTACACCTTC.

CDR3 amino acids: CASSGGLEVTDTQYF. CDR3 nucleotide sequence: TGTGCCAGCAGCGGGGGTCTTGAGGTCACAGATACGCAGTATTTT. This chain joins TRBV5-4 and TRBJ2-3; D possibly matches TRBD1 or TRBD2 (5 bases each). The CDR3 is made up of 15 amino acids. Trimming pared 4 bases from V and 2 bases from J, leaving 14 bases between. Germline lookup yields CDR1 SGHNT and CDR2 YYREEE (reference sequence).

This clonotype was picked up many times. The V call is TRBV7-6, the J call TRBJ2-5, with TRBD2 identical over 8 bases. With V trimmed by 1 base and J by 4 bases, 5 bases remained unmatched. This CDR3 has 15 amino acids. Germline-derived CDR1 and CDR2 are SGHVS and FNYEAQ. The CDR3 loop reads CASSLDFGGGETQYF. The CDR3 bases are TGTGCCAGCAGCTTAGATTTCGGGGGGGGAGAGACCCAGTACTTC.

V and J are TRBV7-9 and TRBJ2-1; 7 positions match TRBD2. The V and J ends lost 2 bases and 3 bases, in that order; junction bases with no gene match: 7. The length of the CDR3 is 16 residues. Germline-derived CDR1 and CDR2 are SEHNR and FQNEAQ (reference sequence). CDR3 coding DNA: TGTGCCAGCAGCTTACATTCTAGCGGCGGCTACAATGAGCAGTTCTTC. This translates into CASSLHSSGGYNEQFF.

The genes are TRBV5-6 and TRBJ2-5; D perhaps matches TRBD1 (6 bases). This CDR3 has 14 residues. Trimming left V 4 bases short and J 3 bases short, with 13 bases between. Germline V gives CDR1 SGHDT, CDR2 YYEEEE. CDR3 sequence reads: CASSPGQGKETQYF. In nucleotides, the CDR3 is TGTGCCAGCAGCCCCGGGCAGGGGAAAGAGACCCAGTACTTC.

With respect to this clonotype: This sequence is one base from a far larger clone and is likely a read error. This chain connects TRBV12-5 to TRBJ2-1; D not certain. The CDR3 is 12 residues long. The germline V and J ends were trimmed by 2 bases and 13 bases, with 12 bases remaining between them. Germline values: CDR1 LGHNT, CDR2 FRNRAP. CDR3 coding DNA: TGTGCTAGTGGTTTGACGCCCGAGACCCAGTTCTTC. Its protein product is CASGLTPETQFF. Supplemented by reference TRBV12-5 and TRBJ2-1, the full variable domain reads DARVTQTPRHKVTEMGQEVTMRCQPILGHNTVFWYRQTMMQGLELLAYFRNRAPLDDSGMPKDRFSAEMPDATLATLKIQPSEPRDSAVYFCASGLTPETQFFGPGTRLTVL.

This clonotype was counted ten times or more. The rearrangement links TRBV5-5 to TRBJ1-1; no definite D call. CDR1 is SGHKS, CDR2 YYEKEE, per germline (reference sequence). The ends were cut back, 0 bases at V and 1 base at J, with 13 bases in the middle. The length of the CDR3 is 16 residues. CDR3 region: CASSLVGGRRNTEAFF. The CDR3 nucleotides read TGTGCCAGCAGCTTGGTTGGAGGCAGGAGGAACACTGAAGCTTTCTTT.

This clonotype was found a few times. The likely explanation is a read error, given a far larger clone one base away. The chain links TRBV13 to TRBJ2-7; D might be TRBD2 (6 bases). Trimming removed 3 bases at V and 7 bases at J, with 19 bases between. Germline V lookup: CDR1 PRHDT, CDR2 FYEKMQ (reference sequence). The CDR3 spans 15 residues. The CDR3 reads CASSLVAGTNNEQYF. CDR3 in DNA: TGTGCCAGCAGCTTGGTGGCGGGAACAAACAATGAGCAGTACTTC.

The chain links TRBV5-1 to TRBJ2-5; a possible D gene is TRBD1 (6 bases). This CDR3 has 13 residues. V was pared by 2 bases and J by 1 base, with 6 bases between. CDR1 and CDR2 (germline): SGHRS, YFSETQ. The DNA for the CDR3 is TGCGCCAGCAGCTTAGGGGGCCAAGAGACCCAGTACTTC. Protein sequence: CASSLGGQETQYF.

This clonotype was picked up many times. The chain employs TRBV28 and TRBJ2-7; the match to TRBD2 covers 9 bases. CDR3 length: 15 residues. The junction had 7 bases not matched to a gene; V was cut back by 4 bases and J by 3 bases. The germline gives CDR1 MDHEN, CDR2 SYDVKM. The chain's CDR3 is CASSYSGGLIYEQYF. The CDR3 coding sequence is TGTGCCAGCAGTTATAGCGGGGGCCTAATCTACGAGCAGTACTTC.

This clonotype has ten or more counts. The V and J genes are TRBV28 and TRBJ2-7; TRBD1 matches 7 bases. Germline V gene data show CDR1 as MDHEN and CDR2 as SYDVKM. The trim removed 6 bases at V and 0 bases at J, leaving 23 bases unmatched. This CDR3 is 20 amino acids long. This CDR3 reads CASRRITGTAMTDRSYEQYF. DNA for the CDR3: TGTGCCAGCAGGCGTATAACCGGGACAGCTATGACCGACCGCTCCTACGAGCAGTACTTC.

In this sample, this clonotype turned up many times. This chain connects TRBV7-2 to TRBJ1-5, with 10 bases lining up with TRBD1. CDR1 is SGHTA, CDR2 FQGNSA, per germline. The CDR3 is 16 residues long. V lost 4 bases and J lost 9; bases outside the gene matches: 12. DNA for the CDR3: TGTGCCAGCAGCTCGGGACAGGGGCCCGGGGTACCGCCCCAGCATTTT. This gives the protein CASSSGQGPGVPPQHF.